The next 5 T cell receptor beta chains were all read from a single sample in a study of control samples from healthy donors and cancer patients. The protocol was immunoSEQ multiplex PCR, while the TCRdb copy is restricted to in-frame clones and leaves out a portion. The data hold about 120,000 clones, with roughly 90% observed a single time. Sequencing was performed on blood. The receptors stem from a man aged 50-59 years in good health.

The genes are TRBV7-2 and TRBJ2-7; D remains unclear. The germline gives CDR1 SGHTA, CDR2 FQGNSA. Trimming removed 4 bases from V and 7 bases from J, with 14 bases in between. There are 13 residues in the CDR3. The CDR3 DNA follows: TGTGCCAGCAGCTCTTGGGCGCTACGGGAGCAGTACTTC. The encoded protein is CASSSWALREQYF.

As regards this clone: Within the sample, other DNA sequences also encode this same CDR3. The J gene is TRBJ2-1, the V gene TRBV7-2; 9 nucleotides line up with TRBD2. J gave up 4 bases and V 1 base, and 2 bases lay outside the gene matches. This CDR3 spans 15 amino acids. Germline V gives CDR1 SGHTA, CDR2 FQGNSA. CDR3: CASSLDSGGYNEQFF. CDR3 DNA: TGTGCCAGCAGCTTAGATAGCGGGGGTTACAATGAGCAGTTCTTC.

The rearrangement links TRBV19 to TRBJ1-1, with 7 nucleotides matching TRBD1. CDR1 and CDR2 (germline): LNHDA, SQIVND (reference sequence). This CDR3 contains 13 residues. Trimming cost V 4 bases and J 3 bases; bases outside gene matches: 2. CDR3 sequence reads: CASSTTGDTEAFF. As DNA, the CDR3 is TGTGCCAGTAGTACCACAGGGGACACTGAAGCTTTCTTT.

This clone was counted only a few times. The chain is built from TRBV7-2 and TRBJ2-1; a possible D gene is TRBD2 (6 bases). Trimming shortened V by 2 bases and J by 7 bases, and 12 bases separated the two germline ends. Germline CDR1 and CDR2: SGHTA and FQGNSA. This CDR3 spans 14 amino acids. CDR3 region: CASSLYPSVNEQFF. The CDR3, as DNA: TGTGCCAGCAGCTTATACCCTAGCGTTAATGAGCAGTTCTTC.

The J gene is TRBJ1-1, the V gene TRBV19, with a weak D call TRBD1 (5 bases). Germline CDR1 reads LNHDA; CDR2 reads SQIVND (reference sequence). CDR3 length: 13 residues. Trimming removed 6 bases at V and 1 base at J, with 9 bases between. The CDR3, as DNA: TGTGCCAGTAGGGAGGGGACGAACACTGAAGCTTTCTTT. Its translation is CASREGTNTEAFF. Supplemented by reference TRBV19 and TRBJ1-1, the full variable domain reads DGGITQSPKYLFRKEGQNVTLSCEQNLNHDAMYWYRQDPGQGLRLIYYSQIVNDFQKGDIAEGYSVSREKKESFPLTVTSAQKNPTAFYLCASREGTNTEAFFGQGTRLTVV.